The rows below give T cell receptor beta chains drawn from one sample of a study of response to subunit inactivated influenza vaccine. TCRdb redid the calling of the RT-PCR reads with MiXCR, one entry per CDR3 protein. Of fewer than 750,000 distinct CDR3 sequences in the sample, 14% are singletons; the top ten hold 11%. Sequenced here: PBMCs from blood, sampled 11 to 12 days after vaccination. The receptors here all came from a man aged 45-65 years who received an inactivated influenza vaccine. Both conserved end residues are part of each CDR3. The D gene is left open where the match is weak. Expanded clones are given a class, and other clones once, few, many or no size at all.

clone_size j_call d_call v_call cdr3_aa cdr3_nt
NA TRBJ1-6 NA TRBV11-1 CASSLFTPLGVHSYNSPLHF TGTGCCAGCAGCTTATTTACCCCCCTGGGGGTCCATTCCTATAATTCACCCCTCCACTTT
NA TRBJ2-7 TRBD2 TRBV20-1 CSARLAGAVEQYF TGCAGTGCTAGACTAGCGGGAGCAGTCGAGCAGTACTTC
NA TRBJ1-4 NA TRBV7-2 CASSSSRIVEKLFF TGTGCCAGCAGCTCCTCACGGATTGTTGAAAAACTGTTTTTT
NA TRBJ2-3 NA TRBV30 CAWSVLDTQYF TGTGCCTGGAGTGTACTGGATACGCAGTATTTT
many TRBJ2-7 NA TRBV7-9 CASSLDPGHEQYF TGTGCCAGCAGCCTGGACCCGGGTCACGAGCAGTACTTC
many TRBJ1-4 TRBD1 TRBV5-1 CASGLGDRSNEKLFF TGCGCCAGCGGCCTTGGGGACAGGAGTAATGAAAAACTGTTTTTT
NA TRBJ2-2 NA TRBV6-1 CASSEHFANTGELFF TGTGCCAGCAGTGAACACTTCGCGAACACCGGGGAGCTGTTTTTT
few TRBJ1-1 NA TRBV29-1 CSVEDRLVRANTEAFF TGCAGCGTTGAAGATCGGCTGGTCAGGGCCAACACTGAAGCTTTCTTT
few TRBJ2-7 NA TRBV12-3/TRBV12-4 CASSSRAGYEQYF TGTGCCAGCAGTTCCAGGGCTGGCTACGAGCAGTACTTC
NA TRBJ2-7 TRBD2 TRBV20-1 CSAAGLAGSGPSYEQYF TGCAGTGCTGCGGGACTAGCGGGGTCAGGGCCGTCCTACGAGCAGTACTTC
few TRBJ1-2 NA TRBV3-1 CASSQAGKLYGYTF TGTGCCAGCAGCCAAGCCGGGAAACTCTATGGCTACACCTTC
NA TRBJ2-1 NA TRBV12-3/TRBV12-4 CASSWTENNEQFF TGTGCCAGCAGTTGGACAGAAAACAATGAGCAGTTCTTC
NA TRBJ2-7 TRBD1 TRBV12-3/TRBV12-4 CASSNNRGALYEQYF TGTGCCAGCAGTAATAACAGGGGGGCTCTCTACGAGCAGTACTTC
many TRBJ1-6 NA TRBV12-3/TRBV12-4 CASSLGAEYNSPLHF TGTGCCAGCAGTTTAGGGGCAGAATATAATTCACCCCTCCACTTT
few TRBJ2-3 NA TRBV2 CASSVPEGASVGITDTQYF TGTGCCAGCAGCGTGCCCGAGGGAGCTTCGGTGGGGATCACAGATACGCAGTATTTT
NA TRBJ1-1 NA TRBV6-1 CASSPLGLDTEAFF TGTGCCAGCAGCCCCCTGGGGCTAGACACTGAAGCTTTCTTT
many TRBJ1-4 TRBD1 TRBV6-5 CASSYRGQPNEKLFF TGTGCCAGCAGTTACCGGGGACAGCCCAATGAAAAACTGTTTTTT
few TRBJ2-3 NA TRBV7-7 CASSLGSGRSDTQYF TGTGCCAGCAGCTTAGGTTCGGGACGCTCGGATACGCAGTATTTT
many TRBJ1-1 NA TRBV2 CASSEYRGRTEAFF TGTGCCAGCAGTGAATATAGGGGAAGAACTGAAGCTTTCTTT
few TRBJ2-1 NA TRBV12-3/TRBV12-4 CASSLALVGHEQFF TGTGCCAGCAGTTTAGCACTAGTTGGTCATGAGCAGTTCTTC
few TRBJ1-5 NA TRBV6-1 CASSITRWGNQPQHF TGTGCCAGCAGTATAACCCGGTGGGGCAATCAGCCCCAGCATTTT
few TRBJ1-2 NA TRBV28 CASTLLRDFYGYTF TGTGCCAGCACGCTCCTCAGGGATTTCTATGGCTACACCTTC
few TRBJ2-5 TRBD1 TRBV12-3/TRBV12-4 CASRPDRGLRIQETQYF TGTGCCAGCAGACCTGACAGGGGGCTGAGAATACAAGAGACCCAGTACTTC
NA TRBJ2-3 TRBD2 TRBV20-1 CSASRGGADTQYF TGCAGTGCTAGTCGGGGGGGCGCAGATACGCAGTATTTT
few TRBJ2-7 NA TRBV4-1 CASSQAGPPYEQYF TGCGCCAGCAGCCAAGCGGGCCCGCCCTACGAGCAGTACTTC
many TRBJ2-1 NA TRBV7-2 CASSPIIYNEQFF TGTGCCAGCAGCCCTATAATCTACAATGAGCAGTTCTTC
many TRBJ2-1 NA TRBV12-3/TRBV12-4 CASSLEVYNEQFF TGTGCCAGCAGTTTAGAGGTGTACAATGAGCAGTTCTTC
few TRBJ2-7 NA TRBV20-1 CSARDRGGLYEQYF TGCAGTGCTAGAGATCGCGGAGGCCTCTACGAGCAGTACTTC
few TRBJ2-7 TRBD2 TRBV20-1 CSARDDLAGANEQYF TGCAGTGCTAGAGATGACCTAGCGGGAGCCAACGAGCAGTACTTC
NA TRBJ2-1 NA TRBV20-1 CSAVPTNEQFF TGCAGTGCTGTGCCGACTAATGAGCAGTTCTTC
many TRBJ2-5 NA TRBV5-1 CASHKTLGKETQYF TGCGCCAGCCATAAGACCCTCGGAAAAGAGACCCAGTACTTC
NA TRBJ2-5 NA TRBV5-1 CASSLAAGNQETQYF TGCGCCAGCAGCTTGGCGGCAGGCAACCAAGAGACCCAGTACTTC
few TRBJ2-1 TRBD2 TRBV20-1 CSASLLSGGKNEQFF TGCAGTGCTTCCCTCCTCAGCGGGGGGAAGAATGAGCAGTTCTTC
few TRBJ1-3 NA TRBV3-1 CASSLTVDSGNTIYF TGTGCCAGCAGCCTGACGGTGGACTCTGGAAACACCATATATTTT
once TRBJ2-5 TRBD2 TRBV9 CASSAGLAQETQYF TGTGCCAGCAGCGCCGGACTAGCGCAAGAGACCCAGTACTTC
NA TRBJ2-7 NA TRBV29-1 CSVSTGTWDEQYF TGCAGCGTGAGTACCGGGACTTGGGACGAGCAGTACTTC
few TRBJ2-4 TRBD2 TRBV29-1 CSVGPSGKDIQYF TGCAGCGTTGGACCTAGCGGGAAGGACATTCAGTACTTC
few TRBJ2-3 TRBD2 TRBV4-2 CASSQGTSGYTDTQYF TGTGCCAGCAGCCAAGGGACTAGCGGATACACAGATACGCAGTATTTT
few TRBJ1-6 TRBD1 TRBV10-3 CAIRQDRGGTPLHF TGTGCCATCAGACAGGACAGGGGTGGGACACCCCTCCACTTT
few TRBJ2-7 NA TRBV7-8 CASSPGVSGTYSYEQYF TGTGCCAGCAGCCCGGGGGTCTCCGGGACTTACTCCTACGAGCAGTACTTC